This TCR beta chain stems from a study of cytomegalovirus exposure and HLA in healthy donors. In the case of this clone: At one end, the junction sequence differs from germline, possibly due to a read error. Within the sample, other DNA sequences also encode this same CDR3.

The study ran its PCR with 60 Vbeta and 13 Jbeta primers. Data came from immunoSEQ multiplex PCR; TCRdb stores just in-frame clones and leaves some out. The sample has some 110,000 clones, about four fifths seen once. The specimen was PBMCs. The clonotype comes from a woman between 55 and 75 years old in good health and CMV-seropositive.

For the CDR3, the DNA is TGCGCCAGCGACAGGGAAAAGGGCAATCAGCCCCAGCATTTT. Translation gives CASDREKGNQPQHF. V gene TRBV27 combines with J gene TRBJ1-5; 7 nucleotides agree with TRBD1. The CDR3 is made up of 14 amino acids. Germline V CDR1 and CDR2: MNHEY, SMNVEV (reference sequence).